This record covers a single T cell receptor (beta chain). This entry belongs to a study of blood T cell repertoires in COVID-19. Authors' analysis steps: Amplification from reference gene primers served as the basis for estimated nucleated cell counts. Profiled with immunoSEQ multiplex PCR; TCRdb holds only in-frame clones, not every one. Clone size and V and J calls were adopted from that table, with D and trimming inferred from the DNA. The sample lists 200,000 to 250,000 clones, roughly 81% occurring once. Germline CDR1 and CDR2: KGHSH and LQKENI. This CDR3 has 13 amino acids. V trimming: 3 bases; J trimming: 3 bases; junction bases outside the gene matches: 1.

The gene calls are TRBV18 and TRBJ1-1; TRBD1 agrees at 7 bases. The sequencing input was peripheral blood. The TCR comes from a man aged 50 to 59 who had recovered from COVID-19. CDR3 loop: CASSPGQHTEAFF. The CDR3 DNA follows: TGTGCCAGCTCACCGGGACAGCACACTGAAGCTTTCTTT.